This T cell receptor (beta chain) was recovered during a study of T cell changes during pregnancy in multiple sclerosis. Per the germline V gene, CDR1 is SGHNT and CDR2 is YYREEE (reference sequence). The CDR3 extends over 15 amino acids. Trimming took 0 bases from V and 6 from J, leaving 13 bases between them. TCRdb's copy holds only in-frame clones and misses some; the assay was immunoSEQ multiplex PCR. The sample yields about 130,000 clones, roughly 95% seen once. Sequencing used peripheral blood, obtained after pregnancy. The chain employs TRBV5-4 and TRBJ2-4, with D possibly being TRBD1 (5 bases). This sequence was found in a female donor with multiple sclerosis, enrolled in a pregnancy study. In DNA form, the CDR3 reads TGTGCCAGCAGCTTGGATACCAGGGTCGGAAACATTCAGTACTTC. Amino acids: CASSLDTRVGNIQYF.